The 3 T cell receptor beta chains reported below all come from one sample, sequenced in a study of PD-1 blockade in classical Hodgkin lymphoma. The assay was immunoSEQ multiplex PCR, and TCRdb's table has in-frame clones only and misses some. The table lists approximately 19,000 clones, around three quarters of them singletons, with about 20% in the top ten. Time point defined: cycle 4 day 1 (C4D1), after around six weeks of nivolumab. Every single patient, without exception, relapsed after autologous stem cell transplantation, and brentuximab vedotin exposure varied. Sequenced here: peripheral blood mononuclear cells (PBMCs), sampled before the fourth cycle of nivolumab. The source of these receptors is a human donor with classical Hodgkin lymphoma.

The rearrangement joins TRBV5-1 to TRBJ1-2; TRBD1 agrees at 7 bases. Germline CDR1 SGHRS, CDR2 YFSETQ. J lost 4 bases, V lost 0 bases, and 6 bases had no gene match. The CDR3 length is 15 residues. The CDR3 DNA sequence: TGCGCCAGCAGCTTGGTGTCAGGGGGAGGCTATGGCTACACCTTC. Residues: CASSLVSGGGYGYTF.

The chain links TRBV20-1 to TRBJ1-2, with 7 bases that match TRBD1. V shed 6 bases and J 8 bases; nucleotides not matched to a gene: 6. The CDR3 extends over 11 amino acids. Germline loops: CDR1 DFQATT, CDR2 SNEGSKA (reference sequence). As DNA, the CDR3 is TGCAGTGCCCGGACAGGCGACGGCTACACCTTC. Its protein is CSARTGDGYTF.

On this clone itself: The germline gene is not matched at one end of the junction; a read error may be the cause. The V call is TRBV5-3, the J call TRBJ1-2; D is unclear. TRBV5-3 is annotated as an ORF whose role is uncertain. The CDR3 length is 12 residues. For the CDR3, the DNA is TGTGCCAGCAGCTTGGAGGGTTGGGGCTACACCTTC. Residues: CASSLEGWGYTF.